The 32 T cell receptor beta chains listed next were all sequenced from one sample in a study of blood T cell repertoires in COVID-19. Some clones are missing from TCRdb's copy, which holds only in-frame ones; the method was immunoSEQ multiplex PCR. Of roughly 200,000 clones listed, 80% to 90% are singletons. Sequenced sample: PBMCs or T cells enriched from blood (not recorded which). Every receptor here comes from a middle-aged man who had recovered from COVID-19.

J is TRBJ2-3 and V is TRBV24-1; 7 bases align to TRBD1. The J segment lost 0 bases and the V segment lost 2 bases, leaving 4 bases of the junction unmatched. The germline V gene encodes CDR1 KGHDR and CDR2 SFDVKD. The CDR3 extends over 16 amino acids. The chain's CDR3 is CATSDSQGTSTDTQYF. DNA for the CDR3: TGTGCCACCAGTGATTCACAGGGGACCAGCACAGATACGCAGTATTTT.

This sequence joins TRBV10-3 and TRBJ2-1; perhaps TRBD2 as D (6 bases). CDR1 and CDR2 from the germline V gene are ENHRY and SYGVKD. The V end was cut by 7 bases, the J end by 1 base, with 14 bases between. There are 15 residues in the CDR3. CDR3 sequence reads: CAIKAAGRSYNEQFF. CDR3 nucleotides: TGTGCCATCAAAGCAGCGGGTCGGTCCTACAATGAGCAGTTCTTC.

The chain employs TRBV9 and TRBJ2-7, with 8 bases fitting TRBD2. V gave up 0 bases and J gave up 2 bases; unmatched junction bases: 10. CDR1 is SGDLS and CDR2 is YYNGEE in the germline V gene. CDR3 size: 17 residues. DNA for the CDR3: TGTGCCAGCAGCGTAGCGGGAGGGCCATCGTATCCCTACGAGCAGTACTTC. It translates to CASSVAGGPSYPYEQYF. The full variable domain, in which reference TRBV9 and TRBJ2-7 provide the parts outside the CDR3, is DSGVTQTPKHLITATGQRVTLRCSPRSGDLSVYWYQQSLDQGLQFLIQYYNGEERAKGNILERFSAQQFPDLHSELNLSSLELGDSALYFCASSVAGGPSYPYEQYFGPGTRLTVT.

The J gene is TRBJ1-5, the V gene TRBV7-2; 11 nucleotides align to TRBD1. J gave up 5 bases and V 4 bases, and 4 bases lay outside the gene matches. This CDR3 is 15 amino acids long. Germline assignment: CDR1 SGHTA and CDR2 FQGNSA. In DNA form, the CDR3 reads TGTGCCAGCAGCTCATGGGGACAGGGGGATCAGCCCCAGCATTTT. Its protein product is CASSSWGQGDQPQHF. Full variable domain (outside the CDR3, taken from reference TRBV7-2 and TRBJ1-5): GAGVSQSPSNKVTEKGKDVELRCDPISGHTALYWYRQSLGQGLEFLIYFQGNSAPDKSGLPSDRFSAERTGGSVSTLTIQRTQQEDSAVYLCASSSWGQGDQPQHFGDGTRLSIL.

The chain is built from TRBV7-8 and TRBJ1-2, with 8 bases aligning to TRBD1. V was pared by 2 bases and J by 2 bases, with 10 bases of the junction left unmatched. This CDR3 region has 17 residues. Looked up from germline, CDR1 is SGHVS and CDR2 is FQNEAQ. CDR3: CASSLSPGQGGNYGYTF. The CDR3 nucleotides are TGTGCCAGCAGCTTATCCCCTGGACAGGGTGGGAACTATGGCTACACCTTC.

The CDR3 nucleotides are TGCGCCAGCAGCCAAGCACCCCTCCGGGAGCAGTACTTC. Protein sequence: CASSQAPLREQYF. The chain links TRBV4-1 to TRBJ2-7, with D unresolved. Trimming left V 1 base short and J 7 bases short, with 11 bases between. Germline lookup yields CDR1 MGHRA and CDR2 YSYEKL. CDR3 size: 13 residues.

The rearrangement links TRBV7-3 to TRBJ2-1, with 10 bases fitting TRBD1. This CDR3 region has 14 residues. The germline V gene encodes CDR1 SGHTA and CDR2 FQGTGA. With 5 bases clipped from V and 7 bases from J, the junction kept 5 bases outside the gene matches. The CDR3 DNA follows: TGTGCCAGCAGCATTGGACAGGGGGGGAATGAGCAGTTCTTC. It translates to CASSIGQGGNEQFF.

J is TRBJ2-1 and V is TRBV18, with TRBD1 matching over 7 bases. The germline gives CDR1 KGHSH, CDR2 LQKENI. CDR3 length: 15 residues. Unmatched junction bases numbered 4, after V lost 3 bases and J lost 2 bases. Written as DNA, the CDR3 is TGTGCCAGCTCACCGACAGGGCTTGCCTACAATGAGCAGTTCTTC. Protein: CASSPTGLAYNEQFF.

This clone was recorded only once. DNA of the CDR3: TGTGCCTGGAGTGACATACGAGCGGGGCAGTACTTC. Translation: CAWSDIRAGQYF. This chain uses TRBV30 with TRBJ2-7; possibly TRBD2 for D (6 bases). The CDR3 extends over 12 amino acids. CDR1 and CDR2 from the germline V gene are GTSNPN and SVGIG (reference sequence). V dropped 1 base and J dropped 9 bases, with 13 bases sitting between them.

The sample holds a few counts of this clone. This sequence joins TRBV30 and TRBJ1-3; 9 bases map to TRBD1. Germline assignment: CDR1 GTSNPN and CDR2 SVGIG (reference sequence). The length of the CDR3 is 15 residues. Germline trimming cut 3 bases from V and 7 bases from J; bases unmatched to any gene: 10. CDR3 sequence (DNA): TGTGCCTGGAGAGCACCGGGACAGGGTGGGAACACCATATATTTT. Residues: CAWRAPGQGGNTIYF.

This rearrangement joins TRBV6-6 to TRBJ1-3; D is undetermined. Per germline, CDR1 MNHNY and CDR2 SVGAGI (reference sequence). Trimming pared 5 bases from V and 0 bases from J, leaving 17 bases between. This CDR3 has 17 residues. CDR3 amino acids: CASSLSREPRSGNTIYF. Written as DNA, the CDR3 is TGTGCCAGCAGTCTTTCGAGAGAGCCACGCTCTGGAAACACCATATATTTT.

The chain links TRBV29-1 to TRBJ2-2; possibly TRBD1 for D (6 bases). Germline values: CDR1 SQVTM, CDR2 ANQGSEA. Trimming took off 5 bases at V and 1 base at J, with 11 bases between the two ends. The CDR3 has 14 amino acids. The CDR3 coding sequence is TGCAGCGTTCGAACGACAGGGAACACCGGGGAGCTGTTTTTT. Translating gives CSVRTTGNTGELFF.

This clone is a singleton in its sample. This chain links TRBV6-4 with TRBJ1-5, with 10 bases fitting TRBD1. V was pared by 6 bases and J by 3 bases, with 5 bases of the junction left unmatched. The germline V gene has CDR1 MRHNA and CDR2 SNTAGT. The CDR3 sequence is 15 residues long. In DNA, the CDR3 is TGTGCCAGCAGGTGGGACAGGGGTGCCAATCAGCCCCAGCATTTT. It codes for CASRWDRGANQPQHF.

V and J are TRBV9 and TRBJ2-7, with 9 bases aligning to TRBD2. Trimming removed 3 bases from V and 2 bases from J; junction bases left unmatched: 9. From germline, CDR1 is SGDLS and CDR2 YYNGEE. The CDR3 has 16 amino acids. The CDR3 DNA reads as TGTGCCAGCAGCGCTGATAGGCTAGCGGGGCCCTACGAGCAGTACTTC. It translates to CASSADRLAGPYEQYF.

The rearrangement links TRBV24-1 to TRBJ2-5; perhaps TRBD2 as D (8 bases). Germline V gene sequence: CDR1 KGHDR, CDR2 SFDVKD. The V gene lost 2 bases and the J gene lost 4 bases, with 22 bases spanning the gap. This CDR3 contains 18 residues. CDR3 residues: CATSDWTTSGGGRETQYF. The CDR3 bases are TGTGCCACCAGTGATTGGACTACTAGCGGAGGGGGCCGAGAGACCCAGTACTTC.

The chain uses TRBV6-1 and TRBJ1-3, with D uncertain. The CDR3 covers 17 residues. V was trimmed by 4 bases and J by 0 bases, leaving 16 bases between them. Germline CDR1 and CDR2: MNHNS and SASEGT. The CDR3 coding sequence is TGTGCCAGCAGTGCCCGACCCACTACCCTCTCTGGAAACACCATATATTTT. Translated, it gives CASSARPTTLSGNTIYF.

The V call is TRBV5-1, the J call TRBJ1-6; maybe TRBD1 (6 bases). The CDR3 is 13 amino acids. Germline V lookup: CDR1 SGHRS, CDR2 YFSETQ. The germline V and J ends were trimmed by 1 base and 7 bases, with 6 bases remaining between them. The CDR3 region is CASSLQGNSPLHF. The CDR3 DNA reads TGCGCCAGCAGCTTGCAGGGGAATTCACCCCTCCACTTT.

The gene calls are TRBV5-4 and TRBJ1-6; D ambiguous. Trimming stripped 3 bases from V and 8 bases from J, with 6 bases between. Germline V gene lookup returns CDR1 SGHNT and CDR2 YYREEE (reference sequence). The CDR3 has 12 amino acids. In DNA form, the CDR3 reads TGTGCCAGCAGCTCTTCGGATTCACCCCTCCACTTT. It encodes CASSSSDSPLHF.

DNA of the CDR3: TGTGCCAGCAGCTTGGTTACAGGGAATACCGGGGAGCTGTTTTTT. It encodes CASSLVTGNTGELFF. The gene calls are TRBV5-4 and TRBJ2-2, with D possibly being TRBD1 (6 bases). In germline, CDR1 is SGHNT, CDR2 YYREEE (reference sequence). Trimming left V 0 bases short and J 5 bases short, with 11 bases between. The CDR3 covers 15 residues.

This rearrangement joins TRBV29-1 to TRBJ2-5, with TRBD2 as a possible D gene (6 bases). V shed 5 bases and J shed 9 bases, with 19 bases lying between them. This CDR3 region has 13 residues. Germline loops: CDR1 SQVTM, CDR2 ANQGSEA. The CDR3 DNA is TGCAGCGTTACCCCCGGGAGCCCCGTGGCCCAGTACTTC. Its protein is CSVTPGSPVAQYF.

This chain joins TRBV20-1 and TRBJ1-6, with no clear D. V shed 3 bases and J shed 0 bases, with 12 bases lying between them. The CDR3 extends over 16 amino acids. CDR1 DFQATT and CDR2 SNEGSKA come from the germline V gene (reference sequence). The DNA for the CDR3 is TGCAGTGCTAGTCGGGGATGGGGCTCCTATAATTCACCCCTCCACTTT. This sequence encodes CSASRGWGSYNSPLHF.

The V gene is TRBV6-5, the J gene TRBJ2-7; 12 bases line up with TRBD2. J gave up 3 bases and V 7 bases, and 4 bases lay outside the gene matches. The germline gives CDR1 MNHEY, CDR2 SVGAGI. The CDR3 loop spans 14 amino acids. The CDR3 DNA sequence: TGTGCCAGCAAGAGGACTAGCGGGATCTACGAGCAGTACTTC. It specifies CASKRTSGIYEQYF.

J is TRBJ1-3 and V is TRBV11-2; 8 bases line up with TRBD1. The V gene end was trimmed by 5 bases and the J gene end by 4 bases; junction bases not matched to a gene: 7. The CDR3 runs 15 residues. Germline V gene lookup returns CDR1 SGHAT and CDR2 FQNNGV. The DNA of the CDR3 is TGTGCCAGCAGCCCCGACAGGGGACCCGGAAACACCATATATTTT. The encoded protein is CASSPDRGPGNTIYF.

The genes are TRBV30 and TRBJ2-7; possibly TRBD1 for D (6 bases). Germline V gives CDR1 GTSNPN, CDR2 SVGIG (reference sequence). Trimming left V 0 bases short and J 6 bases short, with 12 bases between. The CDR3 is 13 residues long. CDR3 residues: CAWSVDRPREQYF. CDR3 nucleotide sequence: TGTGCCTGGAGTGTCGACAGGCCTCGCGAGCAGTACTTC.

This clone was observed at least ten times. The chain is built from TRBV7-9 and TRBJ2-7, with D uncertain. The CDR3 is 12 residues long. Germline CDR1 SEHNR, CDR2 FQNEAQ (reference sequence). V lost 1 base and J 7 bases, leaving 8 bases between the germline ends. In nucleotides, the CDR3 is TGTGCCAGCAGCTTAGTCTCTGAGGAGCAGTACTTC. It yields the protein CASSLVSEEQYF.

Only a few counts were recorded for this clone. This chain uses TRBV27 with TRBJ2-7; maybe TRBD2 (6 bases). This CDR3 is 14 amino acids long. Trimming stripped 6 bases from V and 5 bases from J, with 17 bases between. Germline V CDR1 and CDR2: MNHEY, SMNVEV (reference sequence). Here the CDR3 reads CASSLRGLSDEQYF. The CDR3 region has the DNA TGTGCCAGCAGCTTGAGGGGACTTAGCGACGAGCAGTACTTC.

The chain links TRBV5-1 to TRBJ2-2; possibly TRBD2 for D (6 bases). V was cut by 2 bases and J by 3 bases, with 11 bases left in between. The CDR3 spans 15 residues. Germline-derived CDR1 and CDR2 are SGHRS and YFSETQ. The CDR3 region is CASSFRPGDTGELFF. CDR3 nucleotides: TGCGCCAGCAGCTTTCGGCCGGGGGACACCGGGGAGCTGTTTTTT.

This clone appeared once. The CDR3 DNA is TGCAGCGGTTCTGGGGGGGCTGAAGCTCCTTATAATTCACCCCTCCACTTT. This codes for CSGSGGAEAPYNSPLHF. The chain links TRBV29-1 to TRBJ1-6; maybe TRBD1 (6 bases). The germline gives CDR1 SQVTM, CDR2 ANQGSEA. This CDR3 is 17 amino acids long. The V gene lost 7 bases and the J gene lost 4 bases, with 23 bases spanning the gap.

This clone has a single count. The rearrangement uses TRBV5-1 and TRBJ1-2, with unresolved D. V was clipped by 4 bases and J by 2 bases, with 18 bases between them. The V gene's germline CDR1 is SGHRS and CDR2 YFSETQ. The CDR3 runs 16 residues. As DNA, the CDR3 is TGCGCCAGCAGCAGAAGCTATCGGGAGAAAAACTATGGCTACACCTTC. Protein product: CASSRSYREKNYGYTF.

V usage is TRBV2 and J usage is TRBJ2-1, with 9 positions matching TRBD2. Germline V lookup: CDR1 SNHLY, CDR2 FYNNEI. This CDR3 contains 15 residues. J was trimmed by 5 bases and V by 4 bases; bases with no gene match: 6. The CDR3 loop is CASSAGTSRDNEQFF. CDR3 coding DNA: TGTGCCAGCAGTGCTGGGACTAGCAGAGACAATGAGCAGTTCTTC.

V gene TRBV4-1 combines with J gene TRBJ1-1; D uncertain. The CDR3 length is 15 residues. The germline V gene encodes CDR1 MGHRA and CDR2 YSYEKL. V lost 0 bases to trimming and J lost 0 bases, with 8 bases between them. This CDR3 reads CASSQDESMNTEAFF. CDR3 DNA sequence: TGCGCCAGCAGCCAAGATGAAAGCATGAACACTGAAGCTTTCTTT.

This clone was counted between two and nine times. V and J are TRBV6-4 and TRBJ1-5; no reliable D call. The CDR3 spans 14 residues. CDR1 is MRHNA and CDR2 is SNTAGT in the germline V gene. V dropped 3 bases and J dropped 2 bases, with 8 bases sitting between them. CDR3 region: CASSESGGNQPQHF. The CDR3 DNA follows: TGTGCCAGCAGTGAATCCGGGGGCAATCAGCCCCAGCATTTT.